This TCR beta chain was recorded in a study of blood T cell repertoires in COVID-19. Study information: PBMCs, B-cell-depleted T cells, or T cells provided the cDNA or gDNA that made up the material.

Original data processing: Using reference gene primer amplification, nucleated cell counts were estimated. Data came from immunoSEQ multiplex PCR; TCRdb stores just in-frame clones and leaves some out. Clonal size and the V and J genes are those of that table, whereas D and trimming came from the DNA. In the table there are 300,000 or so clones, about 91% of which are singletons. V was trimmed by 4 bases and J by 5 bases, leaving 14 bases between them. The CDR3 sequence is 14 residues long. The germline V gene has CDR1 LNHDA and CDR2 SQIVND (reference sequence). This receptor was taken from a woman aged 25 to 39 who had recovered from COVID-19. Source material: peripheral blood. V and J are TRBV19 and TRBJ1-2; a possible D gene is TRBD1 (6 bases). The CDR3 region is CASSSQQGLYGYTF. The CDR3 DNA follows: TGTGCCAGTAGTAGCCAACAGGGCCTGTATGGCTACACCTTC.